The rows below give T cell receptor beta chains drawn from one sample of a study of shared clonotypes between healthy human individuals. The method was immunoSEQ multiplex PCR; TCRdb's version includes in-frame clones alone and lacks a portion of them. The table lists 2 million to 2.5 million clones, approximately 90% of them singletons. Sequenced sample: naive CD4+ T cells from PBMCs. These receptors came from a man aged 18 to 35 in good health. Some clones in this sample may be carry-over from other donors' samples. Both conserved end residues are part of each CDR3. The D gene is left open where the match is weak. Not every row has a clone size; where given, it reads once, few, many or a size class.

NA,NA,TRBV2,TRBJ2-3,CASSAMRQGDTQYF,TGTGCCAGCAGTGCGATGCGGCAAGGAGATACGCAGTATTTT
once,TRBD1,TRBV5-1,TRBJ2-7,CASSAPTGATQYF,TGCGCCAGCAGCGCCCCGACAGGGGCGACGCAGTACTTC
NA,NA,TRBV28,TRBJ2-5,CASSSRTGMNQETQYF,TGTGCCAGCAGCTCTCGGACGGGGATGAACCAAGAGACCCAGTACTTC
NA,NA,TRBV11-3,TRBJ1-1,CASSSDGTTEAFF,TGTGCCAGCAGCTCGGACGGAACCACTGAAGCTTTCTTT
NA,TRBD1,TRBV4-2,TRBJ2-1,CASSQDGGRDRSLRAYNEQFF,TGTGCCAGCAGCCAAGATGGTGGTAGGGACAGGTCTCTCCGGGCTTACAATGAGCAGTTCTTC
NA,NA,TRBV18,TRBJ2-7,CASSPPSIYEQYF,TGTGCCAGCTCACCACCGTCAATCTACGAGCAGTACTTC
NA,NA,TRBV5-1,TRBJ2-4,CASRRTRVAKNIQYF,TGCGCCAGCAGACGGACAAGGGTCGCCAAAAACATTCAGTACTTC
NA,NA,TRBV28,TRBJ1-4,CASSTGTSATNEKLFF,TGTGCCAGCAGCACTGGGACGTCGGCAACTAATGAAAAACTGTTTTTT
NA,TRBD2,TRBV9,TRBJ2-5,CASSPLAGETQYF,TGTGCCAGCAGCCCTCTAGCGGGGGAGACCCAGTACTTC
NA,TRBD1,TRBV6-6,TRBJ1-2,CASSYLGQDYGYTF,TGTGCCAGCAGTTACCTGGGACAGGACTATGGCTACACCTTC
NA,NA,TRBV2,TRBJ2-3,CASSQGPPPRDTQYF,TGTGCCAGCAGCCAGGGCCCACCGCCTCGGGATACGCAGTATTTT
once,NA,TRBV28,TRBJ1-6,CASSFPGSWVNNSPLHF,TGTGCCAGCAGTTTTCCTGGATCTTGGGTCAATAATTCACCCCTCCACTTT
NA,NA,TRBV14,TRBJ1-1,CASSLGLSTEAFF,TGTGCCAGCAGCCTGGGACTTAGCACTGAAGCTTTCTTT
NA,TRBD2,TRBV2,TRBJ2-1,CASHSGSYNEQFF,TGTGCCAGCCATAGCGGGAGCTACAATGAGCAGTTCTTC
NA,TRBD1,TRBV5-6,TRBJ2-2,CASSEEDREWGTGELFF,TGTGCCAGCAGCGAGGAGGACAGGGAATGGGGCACCGGGGAGCTGTTTTTT
NA,TRBD1,TRBV19,TRBJ1-4,CASSIVPGTGDEKLFF,TGTGCCAGTAGTATAGTCCCCGGGACAGGGGATGAAAAACTGTTTTTT
NA,NA,TRBV2,TRBJ2-7,CASSDQGPRYEQYF,TGTGCCAGCAGTGACCAGGGGCCGAGGTACGAGCAGTACTTC
NA,TRBD2,TRBV4-2,TRBJ2-7,CASSHGTSGILEQYF,TGTGCCAGCAGCCACGGGACTAGCGGGATTCTCGAGCAGTACTTC
NA,NA,TRBV5-1,TRBJ1-1,CASSSVPNTEAFF,TGCGCCAGCAGCTCGGTTCCGAACACTGAAGCTTTCTTT
NA,NA,TRBV15,TRBJ2-3,CATSRGNGATDTQYF,TGTGCCACCAGCAGAGGCAACGGAGCCACAGATACGCAGTATTTT
NA,NA,TRBV2,TRBJ1-4,CASKFRGAGKAWNEKLFF,TGTGCCAGCAAATTCCGGGGAGCCGGGAAGGCGTGGAATGAAAAACTGTTTTTT
NA,NA,TRBV5-8,TRBJ1-1,CASSFYTEAFF,TGTGCCAGCAGCTTCTACACTGAAGCTTTCTTT
NA,NA,TRBV5-4,TRBJ1-1,CASSLSIQNTEAFF,TGTGCCAGCAGCTTATCCATACAGAACACTGAAGCTTTCTTT
NA,NA,TRBV5-1,TRBJ2-7,CASSILSQGMQAPDEQYF,TGCGCCAGCAGCATCCTGTCTCAGGGGATGCAGGCCCCCGACGAGCAGTACTTC
NA,NA,TRBV6-1,TRBJ1-3,CASSEEIGNTIYF,TGTGCCAGCAGTGAGGAGATTGGAAACACCATATATTTT
NA,TRBD2,TRBV5-1,TRBJ2-7,CASSLRLAGPNSYEQYF,TGCGCCAGCAGCTTGAGGCTAGCGGGACCCAACTCCTACGAGCAGTACTTC
NA,NA,TRBV5-1,TRBJ2-3,CASSLVAPRGTDTQYF,TGCGCCAGCAGCTTGGTGGCCCCCCGGGGCACAGATACGCAGTATTTT
NA,NA,TRBV5-1,TRBJ2-1,CASTRLQGNEQFF,TGCGCCAGCACTCGACTCCAGGGAAATGAGCAGTTCTTC
NA,TRBD2,TRBV7-9,TRBJ2-2,CASKLAEAGRVGELFF,TGTGCCAGCAAACTAGCGGAGGCGGGTAGAGTCGGGGAGCTGTTTTTT
once,TRBD1,TRBV5-1,TRBJ2-5,CASSAAGTGEETQYF,TGCGCCAGCAGCGCAGCCGGGACAGGTGAAGAGACCCAGTACTTC
NA,TRBD2,TRBV5-1,TRBJ2-2,CASSYLAGNTGELFF,TGCGCCAGCAGCTATCTAGCGGGAAACACCGGGGAGCTGTTTTTT
NA,TRBD2,TRBV10-3,TRBJ2-7,CAISRTSGTGGHEQYF,TGTGCCATCAGTAGGACTAGCGGGACGGGGGGCCACGAGCAGTACTTC
NA,NA,TRBV6-1,TRBJ2-1,CASRRLMDSNEQFF,TGTGCCAGCAGACGTTTGATGGACAGCAATGAGCAGTTCTTC
NA,NA,TRBV6-4,TRBJ2-2,CASSEFQGVTGELFF,TGTGCCAGCAGTGAATTTCAAGGGGTCACCGGGGAGCTGTTTTTT
NA,NA,TRBV18,TRBJ1-1,CASSPRPDTEAFF,TGTGCCAGCTCACCACGTCCAGACACTGAAGCTTTCTTT
NA,NA,TRBV6-5,TRBJ1-1,CASSYSGGWDTEAFF,TGTGCCAGCAGTTATTCGGGGGGGTGGGACACTGAAGCTTTCTTT
NA,NA,TRBV5-1,TRBJ1-1,CASSLVVNRGDTEAFF,TGCGCCAGCAGCTTGGTGGTCAACCGGGGGGACACTGAAGCTTTCTTT
NA,TRBD1,TRBV29-1,TRBJ1-2,CSVEGGQGGYGYTF,TGCAGCGTTGAAGGAGGACAGGGGGGCTATGGCTACACCTTC
NA,NA,TRBV7-3,TRBJ2-1,CASSFYREGEQFF,TGTGCCAGCAGCTTTTACAGGGAAGGTGAGCAGTTCTTC
NA,NA,TRBV2,TRBJ2-5,CASSEYLGETQYF,TGTGCCAGCAGTGAATACCTGGGGGAGACCCAGTACTTC
NA,NA,TRBV18,TRBJ2-3,CASSPRTVTDTQYF,TGTGCCAGCTCACCAAGGACAGTCACAGATACGCAGTATTTT
NA,NA,TRBV5-1,TRBJ2-6,CASSGGPSYASGANVLTF,TGCGCCAGCAGCGGGGGACCTTCCTACGCCTCTGGGGCCAACGTCCTGACTTTC
NA,NA,TRBV9,TRBJ1-1,CASSVYSVMNTEAFF,TGTGCCAGCAGCGTGTATTCAGTAATGAACACTGAAGCTTTCTTT
NA,NA,TRBV7-3,TRBJ2-2,CASSWGSQNTGELFF,TGTGCCAGCAGCTGGGGCAGCCAGAACACCGGGGAGCTGTTTTTT
NA,TRBD1,TRBV2,TRBJ2-7,CASSDQGQGYEQYF,TGTGCCAGCAGTGACCAGGGACAGGGGTACGAGCAGTACTTC
NA,NA,TRBV28,TRBJ1-2,CASSLLEGTRGGYTF,TGTGCCAGCAGTTTATTGGAAGGGACGCGTGGCGGCTACACCTTC
once,NA,TRBV15,TRBJ2-7,CATSRDYQPRYEQYF,TGTGCCACCAGCAGAGACTACCAGCCCCGCTACGAGCAGTACTTC
few,TRBD1,TRBV29-1,TRBJ1-1,CSVSQGARGTEAFF,TGCAGCGTTTCACAGGGGGCGCGAGGCACTGAAGCTTTCTTT
NA,NA,TRBV18,TRBJ1-1,CASSPEIQGGTEAFF,TGTGCCAGCTCACCAGAGATCCAGGGTGGGACTGAAGCTTTCTTT
NA,NA,TRBV6-6,TRBJ1-4,CASSYPRARGEKLFF,TGTGCCAGCAGTTACCCCAGGGCCCGCGGTGAAAAACTGTTTTTT